This T cell receptor beta chain emerged from a study of OX40 agonist ivuxolimab in advanced cancers. TCRdb keeps only in-frame clones here, not all; method: immunoSEQ multiplex PCR. The profile shows some 110,000 clones, less than 95% of them singletons. V was clipped by 0 bases and J by 0 bases, with 9 bases between them. Germline V lookup: CDR1 ENHRY, CDR2 SYGVKD. There are 17 residues in the CDR3. This chain joins TRBV10-3 and TRBJ1-6; TRBD1 might be the D (6 bases). Sequences were derived from CD4+ or CD8+ T cells sorted from blood, sampled in a trial of the OX40 agonist ivuxolimab. The source is an adult with an advanced solid tumor such as melanoma, head and neck, liver or kidney cancer. CDR3 loop: CAISESGASSYNSPLHF. In DNA form, the CDR3 reads TGTGCCATCAGTGAGTCGGGGGCATCCTCCTATAATTCACCCCTCCACTTT.